Listed below are T cell receptor beta chains from one sample, sequenced in a study of Graves' ophthalmopathy and Graves' hyperthyroidism. TCRdb re-analysed the multiplex PCR reads in MiXCR, keeping a single row per CDR3 protein. The table lists fewer than 400,000 distinct CDR3 sequences, about a sixth of them singletons. The sequenced sample was peripheral blood. The receptors were sampled from a woman aged 18-29 years with Graves' ophthalmopathy. CDR3s include the opening cysteine and the closing phenylalanine or tryptophan. A D gene is named only where the DNA matches it firmly. Clone size is not always given. Where it is, it says once, few, many or a class for expanded clones.

cdr3_length j_call v_call clone_size d_call cdr3_aa cdr3_nt
13 TRBJ1-6 TRBV30 many TRBD1 CAWSSDRGSPLHF TGTGCCTGGAGTTCGGACAGGGGCTCACCCCTCCACTTT
11 TRBJ1-2 TRBV25-1 many NA CASGMGYGYTF TGTGCCAGCGGCATGGGCTATGGCTACACCTTC
13 TRBJ1-1 TRBV10-3 NA NA CAISEVVNTEAFF TGTGCCATCTCGGAGGTAGTGAACACTGAAGCTTTCTTT
14 TRBJ2-2 TRBV6-2/TRBV6-3 many NA CASSYATPTGELFF TGTGCCAGCAGTTACGCGACGCCAACCGGGGAGCTGTTTTTT
12 TRBJ1-3 TRBV28 many NA CASRPAGNTIYF TGTGCCAGCAGGCCCGCGGGAAACACCATATATTTT
18 TRBJ1-3 TRBV19 many TRBD1 CASKGRGTGDFSGNTIYF TGTGCCAGTAAGGGGAGGGGGACAGGCGACTTCTCTGGAAACACCATATATTTT
15 TRBJ1-2 TRBV29-1 many NA CSALVRGDVGYGYTF TGCAGCGCGTTGGTTCGAGGGGATGTTGGCTATGGCTACACCTTC
16 TRBJ2-4 TRBV28 many NA CASSFWPNQAKNIQYF TGTGCCAGCAGTTTTTGGCCGAATCAAGCCAAAAACATTCAGTACTTC
16 TRBJ2-1 TRBV29-1 few NA CSVERRVRGSYNEQFF TGCAGCGTTGAAAGGAGGGTGAGAGGCTCCTACAATGAGCAGTTCTTC
10 TRBJ1-1 TRBV30 many NA CAWSVGEAFF TGTGCCTGGAGTGTGGGTGAAGCTTTCTTT
16 TRBJ2-5 TRBV12-3/TRBV12-4 many NA CASQTLWGAYQETQYF TGTGCCAGCCAGACTCTGTGGGGAGCCTACCAAGAGACCCAGTACTTC
17 TRBJ1-6 TRBV11-2 many NA CASSSIRDPILNSPLHF TGTGCCAGCAGCTCGATCCGGGACCCCATATTAAATTCACCCCTCCACTTT
13 TRBJ2-1 TRBV2 NA NA CASCFQQNNEQFF TGTGCCAGCTGTTTCCAGCAGAACAATGAGCAGTTCTTC
13 TRBJ1-6 TRBV30 NA TRBD1 CAWHGQGNSPLHF TGTGCCTGGCACGGACAGGGGAACTCACCCCTCCACTTT
18 TRBJ1-5 TRBV4-1 few TRBD1 CASSPVGQDVAGNQPQHF TGCGCCAGCAGCCCTGTCGGACAGGATGTGGCGGGCAATCAGCCCCAGCATTTT
14 TRBJ2-7 TRBV7-2 NA NA CASSSDFSSYEQYF TGTGCCAGCAGCTCCGACTTTAGCTCCTACGAGCAGTACTTC
15 TRBJ1-1 TRBV27 many NA CASSFWRGGNTEAFF TGTGCCAGCAGTTTTTGGAGGGGGGGGAACACTGAAGCTTTCTTT
15 TRBJ1-2 TRBV7-2 NA NA CASSLVNNGNYGYTF TGTGCCAGCAGCTTAGTTAACAACGGGAACTATGGCTACACCTTC
14 TRBJ1-1 TRBV12-3/TRBV12-4 many TRBD1 CASSYLRGKAEAFF TGTGCCAGCAGCTACCTCAGGGGGAAGGCTGAAGCTTTCTTT
19 TRBJ1-1 TRBV6-2/TRBV6-3 NA NA CASSYSAEEQGFGNTEAFF TGTGCCAGCAGTTACTCAGCAGAGGAACAGGGATTCGGGAACACTGAAGCTTTCTTT
15 TRBJ2-7 TRBV6-1 many NA CASSTRGLGTHEQYF TGTGCCAGCAGTACCCGGGGTCTGGGGACCCACGAGCAGTACTTC
16 TRBJ2-7 TRBV6-2/TRBV6-3 many TRBD2 CASSFIAGDYSYEQYF TGTGCCAGCAGCTTTATAGCGGGGGACTACTCCTACGAGCAGTACTTC
14 TRBJ1-1 TRBV6-1 few TRBD1 CASSEAQTGRLTFF TGTGCCAGCAGTGAAGCACAGACAGGGAGGTTAACTTTCTTT
16 TRBJ2-7 TRBV5-1 many TRBD2 CASSLDPSGSPREQYF TGCGCCAGCAGCTTGGATCCTAGCGGGAGTCCTCGGGAGCAGTACTTC
15 TRBJ1-1 TRBV7-2 many NA CASSLQGGGTGEAFF TGTGCCAGCAGCTTACAAGGGGGGGGGACCGGTGAAGCTTTCTTT
15 TRBJ1-1 TRBV12-3/TRBV12-4 NA NA CASRLGGERLAEAFF TGTGCCAGCCGCCTGGGGGGGGAAAGGCTCGCTGAAGCTTTCTTT
15 TRBJ1-2 TRBV7-8 many NA CASSFSMRGEDGYTF TGTGCCAGCAGCTTCAGTATGAGGGGCGAGGATGGCTACACCTTC
16 TRBJ2-2 TRBV6-1 NA TRBD1 CASSETGQIHTGELFF TGTGCCAGCAGCGAAACGGGACAGATCCACACCGGGGAGCTGTTTTTT
14 TRBJ1-6 TRBV28 many NA CASSLSGANSPLHF TGTGCCAGCAGTTTATCCGGGGCCAATTCACCCCTCCACTTT
12 TRBJ2-7 TRBV5-1 many TRBD1 CASGQGGYEQYF TGCGCCAGCGGACAGGGTGGCTACGAGCAGTACTTC
16 TRBJ2-7 TRBV6-5 many TRBD1 CASSYQRTGWAYEQYF TGTGCCAGCAGTTATCAACGGACAGGGTGGGCCTACGAGCAGTACTTC
15 TRBJ1-3 TRBV9 few NA CASSAEGASGNTIYF TGTGCCAGCAGCGCCGAAGGGGCCTCTGGAAACACCATATATTTT
18 TRBJ2-5 TRBV12-3/TRBV12-4 NA NA CASSRRYTSAGDKETQYF TGTGCCAGCAGCCGCCGGTATACTAGCGCAGGGGATAAAGAGACCCAGTACTTC
14 TRBJ2-5 TRBV14 many NA CASSRRVPQETQYF TGTGCCAGCAGCCGCAGGGTCCCCCAAGAGACCCAGTACTTC
13 TRBJ2-4 TRBV20-1 many NA CSARFSRGNIQYF TGCAGTGCTAGGTTCAGTAGGGGAAACATTCAGTACTTC
14 TRBJ1-1 TRBV6-2/TRBV6-3 many TRBD1 CASKPTGSYTEAFF TGTGCCAGCAAGCCGACAGGGTCTTACACTGAAGCTTTCTTT
17 TRBJ2-2 TRBV6-2/TRBV6-3 many TRBD2 CASSYTLAGGHTGELFF TGTGCCAGCAGTTACACCCTAGCGGGGGGGCACACCGGGGAGCTGTTTTTT
13 TRBJ2-7 TRBV7-2 many NA CASSSQRQSEQYF TGTGCCAGCAGCTCTCAGAGACAGAGCGAGCAGTACTTC
11 TRBJ1-2 TRBV18 many NA CASSYDYGYTF TGTGCCAGCTCTTATGACTATGGCTACACCTTC
13 TRBJ2-7 TRBV28 many NA CASSLGTRAQQYF TGTGCCAGCAGTTTAGGGACCCGGGCCCAACAGTACTTC
18 TRBJ1-2 TRBV11-2 many TRBD1 CASSLDGTGGSANYGYTF TGTGCCAGCAGCTTAGACGGGACAGGGGGTTCAGCTAACTATGGCTACACCTTC
13 TRBJ1-1 TRBV5-1 many NA CASSFEGYTEAFF TGCGCCAGCAGCTTCGAGGGGTACACTGAAGCTTTCTTT